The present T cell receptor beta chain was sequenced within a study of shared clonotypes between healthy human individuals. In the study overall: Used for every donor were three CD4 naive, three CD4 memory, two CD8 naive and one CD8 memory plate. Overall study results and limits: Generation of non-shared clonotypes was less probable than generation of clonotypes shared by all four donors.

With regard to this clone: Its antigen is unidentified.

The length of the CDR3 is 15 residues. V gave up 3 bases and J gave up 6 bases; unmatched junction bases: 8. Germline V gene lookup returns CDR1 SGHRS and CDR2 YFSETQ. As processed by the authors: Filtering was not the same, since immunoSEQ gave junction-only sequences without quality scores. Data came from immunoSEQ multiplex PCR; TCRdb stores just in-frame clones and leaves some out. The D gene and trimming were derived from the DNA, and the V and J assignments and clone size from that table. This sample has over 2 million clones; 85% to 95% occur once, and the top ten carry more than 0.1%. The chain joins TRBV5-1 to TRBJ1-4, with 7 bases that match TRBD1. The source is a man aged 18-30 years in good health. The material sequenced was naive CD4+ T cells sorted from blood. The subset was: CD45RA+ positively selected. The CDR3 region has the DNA TGCGCCAGCAGCTCGGGGAACACAGGGGATGAAAAACTGTTTTTT. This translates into CASSSGNTGDEKLFF.